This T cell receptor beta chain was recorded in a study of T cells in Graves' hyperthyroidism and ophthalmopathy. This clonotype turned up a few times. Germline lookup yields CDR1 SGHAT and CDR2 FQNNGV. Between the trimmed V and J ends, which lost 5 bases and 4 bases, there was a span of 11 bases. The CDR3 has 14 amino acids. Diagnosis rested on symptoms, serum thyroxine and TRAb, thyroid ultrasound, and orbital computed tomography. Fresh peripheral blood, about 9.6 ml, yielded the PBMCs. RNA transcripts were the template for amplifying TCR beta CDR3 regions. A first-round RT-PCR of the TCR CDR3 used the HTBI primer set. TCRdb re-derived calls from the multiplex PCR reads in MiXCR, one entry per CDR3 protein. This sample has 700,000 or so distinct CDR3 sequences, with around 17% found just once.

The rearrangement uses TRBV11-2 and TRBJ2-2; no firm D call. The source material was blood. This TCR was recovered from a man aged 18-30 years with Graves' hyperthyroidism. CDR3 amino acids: CASSLARLTGELFF. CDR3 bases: TGTGCCAGCAGCCTGGCCAGACTCACCGGGGAGCTGTTTTTT.